The 24 T cell receptor beta chains given below trace back to one sample, sequenced in a study of OX40 agonist ivuxolimab in advanced cancers. Profiling relied on immunoSEQ multiplex PCR, and the TCRdb table lists in-frame clones only, not all of them. The repertoire holds just under 85,000 clones, 70% to 85% seen once, with around 7.8% in the top ten. Sample: CD4+ or CD8+ T cells sorted from blood, taken in a trial of the OX40 agonist ivuxolimab. These receptors all stem from an adult with an advanced solid tumor such as melanoma, head and neck, liver or kidney cancer.

The CDR3, as DNA: TGTGCCAGCAGCTTAGGCAGGGGGCGGGGCCTTCTCACAGATACGCAGTATTTT. Residues: CASSLGRGRGLLTDTQYF. V gene TRBV11-2 combines with J gene TRBJ2-3; 8 bases map to TRBD1. This CDR3 has 18 amino acids. V shed 1 base and J 2 bases; nucleotides not matched to a gene: 11. The V gene's germline CDR1 is SGHAT and CDR2 FQNNGV.

The chain uses TRBV10-3 and TRBJ1-3; 7 bases agree with TRBD1. This CDR3 is 14 amino acids long. V trimming: 6 bases; J trimming: 2 bases; junction bases outside the gene matches: 4. The germline V gene encodes CDR1 ENHRY and CDR2 SYGVKD. CDR3 sequence: CAIRMTGTGNTIYF. DNA of the CDR3: TGTGCCATCAGGATGACAGGGACTGGAAACACCATATATTTT.

This clone was counted a single time. The chain has TRBV5-1 and TRBJ1-3, with no clear D. V dropped 0 bases and J dropped 0 bases, with 10 bases sitting between them. CDR1 is SGHRS, CDR2 YFSETQ, per germline. This CDR3 is built from 16 residues. The CDR3 spells CASSLAGDTSGNTIYF. The CDR3 DNA is TGCGCCAGCAGCTTGGCCGGGGATACCTCTGGAAACACCATATATTTT.

This rearrangement joins TRBV19 to TRBJ1-2, with 9 bases identical to TRBD1. Germline assignment: CDR1 LNHDA and CDR2 SQIVND (reference sequence). Trimming at V came to 8 bases and at J to 0 bases, leaving 1 base not matched to a gene. This CDR3 contains 13 residues. Here the CDR3 DNA reads TGTGCCAGTCGGACAGGGGCTAACTATGGCTACACCTTC. Translated, it gives CASRTGANYGYTF.

This clone showed up just once. J is TRBJ2-7 and V is TRBV5-1; 10 nucleotides align to TRBD2. CDR1 is SGHRS and CDR2 is YFSETQ in the germline V gene. The CDR3 runs 15 residues. Losses at the gene ends were 4 bases for V and 2 bases for J; bases not matched to a gene: 6. The CDR3 DNA sequence: TGCGCCAGCAGCCCCCTAGCGGGGGATACCTACGAGCAGTACTTC. Its translation is CASSPLAGDTYEQYF. The full variable domain, completed using reference TRBV5-1 and TRBJ2-7, is KAGVTQTPRYLIKTRGQQVTLSCSPISGHRSVSWYQQTPGQGLQFLFEYFSETQRNKGNFPGRFSGRQFSNSRSEMNVSTLELGDSALYLCASSPLAGDTYEQYFGPGTRLTVT.

This sequence joins TRBV18 and TRBJ1-5, with no clear D. CDR1 and CDR2 (germline): KGHSH, LQKENI. Trimming stripped 3 bases from V and 0 bases from J, with 18 bases between. The CDR3 loop spans 18 amino acids. Written as DNA, the CDR3 is TGTGCCAGCTCACCTCAGATGTTGGACGTTTATAGCAATCAGCCCCAGCATTTT. Its protein is CASSPQMLDVYSNQPQHF.

The chain joins TRBV27 to TRBJ1-2, with D maybe TRBD1 (5 bases). The CDR3 contains 12 residues. The germline V and J ends were trimmed by 6 bases and 4 bases, with 9 bases remaining between them. Germline V lookup: CDR1 MNHEY, CDR2 SMNVEV (reference sequence). CDR3 loop: CASRADSYGYTF. The CDR3, as DNA: TGTGCCAGCAGAGCTGACAGCTATGGCTACACCTTC.

The chain uses TRBV14 and TRBJ1-1; 7 nucleotides match TRBD1. V trimming: 1 base; J trimming: 4 bases; junction bases outside the gene matches: 6. CDR3 length: 15 amino acids. In germline, CDR1 is SGHDN, CDR2 FVKESK. DNA of the CDR3: TGTGCCAGCAGCCAAGGCAGGGGGGTTTTCACTGAAGCTTTCTTT. Residues: CASSQGRGVFTEAFF.

The chain joins TRBV20-1 to TRBJ2-1; D not resolved. Trimming cost V 1 base and J 10 bases, with 8 bases left between them. The germline V gene has CDR1 DFQATT and CDR2 SNEGSKA (reference sequence). The CDR3 is made up of 11 amino acids. This chain's CDR3 is CSARGPMEQFF. The DNA for the CDR3 is TGCAGTGCTAGAGGGCCGATGGAGCAGTTCTTC.

The chain couples TRBV5-4 to TRBJ2-3; TRBD2 matches at 10 bases. The CDR3 is made up of 15 amino acids. CDR1 and CDR2 (germline): SGHNT, YYREEE (reference sequence). V lost 5 bases and J lost 9; bases outside the gene matches: 12. The DNA for the CDR3 is TGTGCCAGCAGTTTAGCGGGGGGTTTCACCCAGACGCAGTATTTT. Translated, it gives CASSLAGGFTQTQYF. Full variable domain (rest looked up from reference TRBV5-4 and TRBJ2-3): ETGVTQSPTHLIKTRGQQVTLRCSSQSGHNTVSWYQQALGQGPQFIFQYYREEENGRGNFPPRFSGLQFPNYSSELNVNALELDDSALYLCASSLAGGFTQTQYFGPGTRLTVL.

In the case of this clone: A read error may produce the germline difference seen at one junction end. The chain has TRBV7-6 and TRBJ2-1; D remains ambiguous. Germline CDR1 reads SGHVS; CDR2 reads FNYEAQ. The CDR3 contains 13 residues. The CDR3 sequence is CASSLVGMDDQFF. Here the CDR3 DNA reads TGTGCCAGCAGCTTAGTTGGCATGGATGATCAGTTCTTC.

This clone appeared a few times. The chain employs TRBV5-5 and TRBJ1-1; D call uncertain. This CDR3 spans 13 amino acids. V gave up 4 bases and J gave up 2 bases, with 9 bases separating them. Germline assignment: CDR1 SGHKS and CDR2 YYEKEE (reference sequence). The CDR3 protein is CASSMELNTEAFF. The CDR3 DNA follows: TGTGCCAGCAGCATGGAACTCAACACTGAAGCTTTCTTT.

The rearrangement joins TRBV6-1 to TRBJ1-1; D unresolved. Trimming cost V 5 bases and J 5 bases, with 9 bases left between them. CDR1 and CDR2 from the germline V gene are MNHNS and SASEGT. The CDR3 length is 12 residues. This CDR3 reads CASSYVGTEAFF. The CDR3 nucleotides read TGTGCCAGCAGTTATGTCGGGACTGAAGCTTTCTTT.

This clone ranks as large. The CDR3 DNA follows: TGTGCCAGCAGCAGAACCCGAGATCCCTACGAGCAGTACTTC. This gives the protein CASSRTRDPYEQYF. This chain uses TRBV7-6 with TRBJ2-7; D is unclear. This CDR3 is built from 14 residues. The V end was cut by 5 bases, the J end by 2 bases, with 13 bases between. Germline CDR1 and CDR2: SGHVS and FNYEAQ.

This clone has a single count. This rearrangement joins TRBV7-9 to TRBJ2-7; 7 bases agree with TRBD2. V was pared by 8 bases and J by 7 bases, with 14 bases of the junction left unmatched. Germline V gives CDR1 SEHNR, CDR2 FQNEAQ (reference sequence). CDR3 length: 14 residues. The CDR3 protein is CASLPPGGTLEQYF. The DNA for the CDR3 is TGTGCCAGCTTACCCCCCGGGGGGACGCTGGAGCAGTACTTC. Complete variable domain (other parts from reference TRBV7-9 and TRBJ2-7): DTGVSQNPRHKITKRGQNVTFRCDPISEHNRLYWYRQTLGQGPEFLTYFQNEAQLEKSRLLSDRFSAERPKGSFSTLEIQRTEQGDSAMYLCASLPPGGTLEQYFGPGTRLTVT.

The chain's CDR3 is CASREQRGVNEKLFF. The DNA for the CDR3 is TGTGCCAGCAGGGAACAGAGGGGAGTTAATGAAAAACTGTTTTTT. The J gene is TRBJ1-4, the V gene TRBV9; D may be TRBD1 (5 bases). The CDR3 length is 15 residues. The V gene lost 5 bases and the J gene lost 4 bases, with 15 bases spanning the gap. Germline assignment: CDR1 SGDLS and CDR2 YYNGEE.

The chain has TRBV11-3 and TRBJ1-1; no firm D call. Per the germline V gene, CDR1 is SGHNT and CDR2 is YENEEA. The length of the CDR3 is 13 residues. Trimming cost V 5 bases and J 2 bases, with 9 bases left between them. CDR3 region: CASSTTVNTEAFF. The CDR3 nucleotides read TGTGCCAGCAGCACGACCGTAAACACTGAAGCTTTCTTT.

The table lists this clone with a few counts. This rearrangement joins TRBV13 to TRBJ2-7, with 14 bases aligning to TRBD2. CDR3 length equals 18 residues. Trimming cost V 4 bases and J 2 bases; bases outside gene matches: 10. The germline V gene encodes CDR1 PRHDT and CDR2 FYEKMQ (reference sequence). The CDR3 loop is CASSSGTSGRGDPYEQYF. The CDR3 nucleotides read TGTGCCAGCAGCTCCGGGACTAGCGGGAGAGGGGATCCCTACGAGCAGTACTTC.

V and J are TRBV19 and TRBJ1-1; no reliable D call. V dropped 6 bases and J dropped 7 bases, with 6 bases sitting between them. Germline loops: CDR1 LNHDA, CDR2 SQIVND (reference sequence). The CDR3 covers 10 residues. CDR3 region: CASRGVEAFF. Here the CDR3 DNA reads TGTGCCAGTAGGGGAGTTGAAGCTTTCTTT.

This chain uses TRBV5-4 with TRBJ2-2; no clear D. The germline CDR1 and CDR2 sequences are SGHNT and YYREEE (reference sequence). The ends were cut back, 0 bases at V and 7 bases at J, with 4 bases in the middle. The CDR3 covers 12 residues. The CDR3 bases are TGTGCCAGCAGCTTGGGGGGCGGGGAGCTGTTTTTT. Protein sequence: CASSLGGGELFF. Using reference TRBV5-4 and TRBJ2-2 for the parts outside the CDR3, the full variable domain is ETGVTQSPTHLIKTRGQQVTLRCSSQSGHNTVSWYQQALGQGPQFIFQYYREEENGRGNFPPRFSGLQFPNYSSELNVNALELDDSALYLCASSLGGGELFFGEGSRLTVL.

The genes are TRBV11-3 and TRBJ2-1; possible D gene TRBD2, 6 bases. CDR3 size: 16 residues. The ends were cut back, 0 bases at V and 8 bases at J, with 17 bases in the middle. The V gene's germline CDR1 is SGHNT and CDR2 YENEEA. CDR3 nucleotide sequence: TGTGCCAGCAGCTTAGATTCGGGAGTACGACAAGATGAGCAGTTCTTC. The encoded protein is CASSLDSGVRQDEQFF.

The chain uses TRBV4-1 and TRBJ2-1, with 9 nucleotides matching TRBD2. CDR1 and CDR2 from the germline V gene are MGHRA and YSYEKL. V trimming: 4 bases; J trimming: 2 bases; junction bases outside the gene matches: 3. CDR3 length: 15 amino acids. The CDR3 nucleotides are TGCGCCAGCAGCCTTAGCGGGAGCACCTACAATGAGCAGTTCTTC. This sequence encodes CASSLSGSTYNEQFF.

The chain couples TRBV14 to TRBJ1-2; unclear D gene. V was cut by 3 bases and J by 0 bases, with 11 bases left in between. Germline values: CDR1 SGHDN, CDR2 FVKESK. The CDR3 runs 15 residues. CDR3 amino acids: CASSHYKGPNYGYTF. In DNA form, the CDR3 reads TGTGCCAGCAGCCATTACAAGGGTCCTAACTATGGCTACACCTTC.

The chain joins TRBV7-2 to TRBJ2-5; D might be TRBD1 (5 bases). The CDR3 is 15 amino acids. The germline V and J ends were trimmed by 3 bases and 1 base, with 12 bases remaining between them. Germline CDR1 and CDR2: SGHTA and FQGNSA. The CDR3 spells CASSFNQGFQETQYF. In DNA, the CDR3 is TGTGCCAGCAGCTTCAACCAGGGTTTCCAAGAGACCCAGTACTTC.